This TCR beta chain comes out of a study of monozygotic twins with cystic fibrosis. Looking at the study overall: Libraries were built from approximately 3 micrograms of fragmented DNA using about 14 PCR cycles. Study results and limitations: Median Simpson clonality of approximately 0.0091 suggested naive T cells predominated. In 13 of 16 pairs, V gene usage was closest to the co-twin's.

In the case of this clone: Antigen specificity is unknown.

Trimming took off 3 bases at V and 3 bases at J, with 14 bases between the two ends. The germline CDR1 and CDR2 sequences are KGHSH and LQKENI. The length of the CDR3 is 15 residues. Generated by immunoSEQ multiplex PCR, the TCRdb table keeps only in-frame clones and is missing some. The sample carries about 23,000 clones, about 97% recorded once. This sequence was found in a girl between 10 and 17 years old with cystic fibrosis. This chain uses TRBV18 with TRBJ1-1, with D maybe TRBD1 (6 bases). Sequenced sample: blood. The CDR3 region has the DNA TGTGCCAGCTCACCCTTGACGGGGGGCGACACTGAAGCTTTCTTT. It translates to CASSPLTGGDTEAFF.